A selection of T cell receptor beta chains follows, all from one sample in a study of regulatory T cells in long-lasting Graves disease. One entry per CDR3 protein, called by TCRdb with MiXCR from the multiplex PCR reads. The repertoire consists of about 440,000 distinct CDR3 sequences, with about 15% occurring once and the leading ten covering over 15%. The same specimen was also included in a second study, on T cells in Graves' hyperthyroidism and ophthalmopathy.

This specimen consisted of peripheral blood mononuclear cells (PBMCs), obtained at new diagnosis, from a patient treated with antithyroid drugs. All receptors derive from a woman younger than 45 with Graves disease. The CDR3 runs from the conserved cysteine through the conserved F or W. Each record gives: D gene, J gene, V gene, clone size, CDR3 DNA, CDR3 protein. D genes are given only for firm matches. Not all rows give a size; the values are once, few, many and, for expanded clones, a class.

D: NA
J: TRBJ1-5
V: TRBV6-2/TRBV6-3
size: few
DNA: TGTGCCAGCAGTTACGGGTCATCGAGTCAGCCCCAGCATTTT
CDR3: CASSYGSSSQPQHF

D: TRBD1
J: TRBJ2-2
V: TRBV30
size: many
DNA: TGTGCCTGGAGTGTCCGACAGGGACGTGTGTACACCGGGGAGCTGTTTTTT
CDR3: CAWSVRQGRVYTGELFF

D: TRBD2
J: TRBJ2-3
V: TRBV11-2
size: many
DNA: TGTGCCAGCAGCCCGGGACTAGCGGGAGCCAGCACAGATACGCAGTATTTT
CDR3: CASSPGLAGASTDTQYF

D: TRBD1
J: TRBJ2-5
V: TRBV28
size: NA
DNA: TGTGCCAGCAGTTTTCCGGGACAGGGCGAGCAAGAGACCCAGTACTTC
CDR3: CASSFPGQGEQETQYF

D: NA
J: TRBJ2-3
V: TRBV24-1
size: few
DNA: TGTGCCACCACGAGGGGGGGCCAAAGCACAGATACGCAGTATTTT
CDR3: CATTRGGQSTDTQYF

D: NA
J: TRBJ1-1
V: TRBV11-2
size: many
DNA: TGTGCCAGCAGGCCAACCGGGAGTTTAGGCACTGAAGCTTTCTTT
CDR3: CASRPTGSLGTEAFF

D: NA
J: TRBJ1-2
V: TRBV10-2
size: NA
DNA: TGCGCCAGCAGTGAGTCAATACAGAACTATGGCTACACCTTC
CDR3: CASSESIQNYGYTF

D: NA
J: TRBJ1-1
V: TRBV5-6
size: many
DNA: TGTGCCAGCAGCCTCGGGTCAGGGGAGGGGTCTGAAGCTTTCTTT
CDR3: CASSLGSGEGSEAFF

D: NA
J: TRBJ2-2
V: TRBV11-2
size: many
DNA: TGTGCCAGCAGCCTAAACCCGACAGCGAACACCGGGGAGCTGTTTTTT
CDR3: CASSLNPTANTGELFF

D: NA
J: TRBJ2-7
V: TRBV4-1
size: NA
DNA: TGCGCCAGCAGCCAAGCTGACTCTTGGGAGCAGTACTTC
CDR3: CASSQADSWEQYF

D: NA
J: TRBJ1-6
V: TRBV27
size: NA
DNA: TGTGCCAGCAGTCCCCTCGGGGTCAATCCACCCCTCCACTTT
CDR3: CASSPLGVNPPLHF

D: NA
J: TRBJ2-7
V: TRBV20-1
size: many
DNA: TGCAGTGCTATCTTACTAGATCTGAACGAGCAGTACTTC
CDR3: CSAILLDLNEQYF

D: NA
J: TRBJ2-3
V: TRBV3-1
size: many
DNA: TGTGCCAGCAGCCAAGATGCGGCTAGTGCCGAAGATACGCAGTATTTT
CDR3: CASSQDAASAEDTQYF

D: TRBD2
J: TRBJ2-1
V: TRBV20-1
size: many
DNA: TGCAGTGCTATGGGAAGACTAGCGGGCCACAATGAGCAGTTCTTC
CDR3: CSAMGRLAGHNEQFF

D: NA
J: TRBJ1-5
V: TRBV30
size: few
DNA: TGTGCCTGGGGCAGTCCAGGGGCTAATCAGCCCCAGCATTTT
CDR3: CAWGSPGANQPQHF

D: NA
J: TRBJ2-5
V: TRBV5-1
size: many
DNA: TGCGCCAGCAGCTTGAGGGAGTCGGGGCGAGAGACCCAGTACTTC
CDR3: CASSLRESGRETQYF

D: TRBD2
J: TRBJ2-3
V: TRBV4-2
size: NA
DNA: TGTGCCAGCAGCCAGGCCGGGACTATGAGCACAGATACGCAGTATTTT
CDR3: CASSQAGTMSTDTQYF

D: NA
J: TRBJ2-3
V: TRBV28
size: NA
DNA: TGTGCCAGCAGTTTAAGTGCTAGCACGTTGACGCGAGATTTT
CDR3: CASSLSASTLTRDF

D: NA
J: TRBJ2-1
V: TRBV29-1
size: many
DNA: TGCAGCGTTGAGGCCCAGGGGTACTGGAATGAGCAGTTCTTC
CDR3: CSVEAQGYWNEQFF

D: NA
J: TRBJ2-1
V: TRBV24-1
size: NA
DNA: TGTGCCACCAGTGATTTGTCCGGGGAGACCTACAATGAGCAGTTCTTC
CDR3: CATSDLSGETYNEQFF

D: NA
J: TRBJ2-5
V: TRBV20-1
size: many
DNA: TGCAGTGCTACGATCCCCAGGACCTTTGGAGAGACCCAGTACTTC
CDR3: CSATIPRTFGETQYF

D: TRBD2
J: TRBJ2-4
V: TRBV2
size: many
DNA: TGTGCCAGCGTAGCTAGCGGAGAAAACATTCAGTACTTC
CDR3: CASVASGENIQYF

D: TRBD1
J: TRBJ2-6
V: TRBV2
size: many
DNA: TGTGCCAGCAGCGACAGGGGTACCGGGGCCAACGTCCTGACTTTC
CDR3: CASSDRGTGANVLTF

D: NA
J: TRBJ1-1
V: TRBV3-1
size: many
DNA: TGTGCCAGCAGCCAATACACCGGGACACAGAACACTGAAGCTTTCTTT
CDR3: CASSQYTGTQNTEAFF

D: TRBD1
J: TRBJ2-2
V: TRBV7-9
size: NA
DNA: TGTGCCCCCGCAGGGGGCGACACCGGGGAGCTGTTTTTT
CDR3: CAPAGGDTGELFF

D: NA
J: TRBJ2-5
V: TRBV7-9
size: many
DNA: TGTGCCAGCAGCGACTCAGGGGGGAACCAAGAGACCCAGTACTTC
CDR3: CASSDSGGNQETQYF

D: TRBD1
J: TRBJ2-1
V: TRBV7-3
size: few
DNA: TGTGCCAGCAGCTTATGGCAGGGGGCTTACAATGAGCAGTTCTTC
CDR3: CASSLWQGAYNEQFF

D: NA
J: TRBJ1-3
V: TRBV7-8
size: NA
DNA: TGTGCCAGCAGCTTAGATCTGTCTGGAAACACCATATATTTT
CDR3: CASSLDLSGNTIYF

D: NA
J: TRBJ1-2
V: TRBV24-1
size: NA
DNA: TGTGCCACCAGTGCTCCAGGGCGTAACTATGGCTACACCTTC
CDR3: CATSAPGRNYGYTF

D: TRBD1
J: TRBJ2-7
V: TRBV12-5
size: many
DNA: TGTGCTAGTGGGACAGGGGACTCCTACGAGCAGTACTTC
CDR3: CASGTGDSYEQYF

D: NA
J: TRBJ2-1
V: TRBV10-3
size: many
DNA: TGTGCCATCAGTGAGGAGGGTTACAATGAGCAGTTCTTC
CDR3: CAISEEGYNEQFF

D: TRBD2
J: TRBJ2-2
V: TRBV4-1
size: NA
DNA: TGCGCCAGCAGTTCCAACAGACTAGCGGGAACGACCGGGGAGCTGTTTTTT
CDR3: CASSSNRLAGTTGELFF

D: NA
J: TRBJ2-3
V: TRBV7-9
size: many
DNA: TGTGCCAGCAGCGGTCCAAACCCCACAGATACGCAGTATTTT
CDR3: CASSGPNPTDTQYF

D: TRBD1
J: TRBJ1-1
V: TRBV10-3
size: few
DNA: TGTGCCATCAGTGTAGGGGGCGGAAGGGACACTGAAGCTTTCTTT
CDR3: CAISVGGGRDTEAFF

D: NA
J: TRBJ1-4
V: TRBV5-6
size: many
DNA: TGTGCCAGCAGCTCGGGGAGTTGGGATCGACATTTT
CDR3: CASSSGSWDRHF

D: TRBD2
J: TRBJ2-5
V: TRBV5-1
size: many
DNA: TGCGCCAGCAGCCACACACAGCGGGAGGGGGAGACCCAGTACTTC
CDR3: CASSHTQREGETQYF

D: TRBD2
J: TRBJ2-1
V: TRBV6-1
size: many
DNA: TGTGCCACTAGAACTAGCGGGGCGGGAGGGCTCGAGGAGCAGTTCTTC
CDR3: CATRTSGAGGLEEQFF

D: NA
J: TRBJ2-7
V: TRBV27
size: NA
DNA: TGTGCCACCTCCCCGGGAACCTACTACGAGCAGTACTTC
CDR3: CATSPGTYYEQYF

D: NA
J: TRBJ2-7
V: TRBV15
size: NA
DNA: TGTGCCACCAGCAGAGAGGGGGGCGGGTGGGAGCAGTACTTC
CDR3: CATSREGGGWEQYF

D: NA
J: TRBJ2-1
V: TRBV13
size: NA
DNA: TGTGCCAGCAGCTTGCGCCTAACCGGATACAATGAGCAGTTCTTC
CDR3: CASSLRLTGYNEQFF

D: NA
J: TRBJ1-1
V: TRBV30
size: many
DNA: TGTGCCTGGAGCGCGGGCCCCTTCGCTGAAGCTTTCTTT
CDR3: CAWSAGPFAEAFF

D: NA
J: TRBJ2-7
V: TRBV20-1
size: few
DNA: TGCAGTGCCGCGGATCAGTTATACGAGCAGTACTTC
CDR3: CSAADQLYEQYF

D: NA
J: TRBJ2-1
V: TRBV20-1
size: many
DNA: TGCAGTGCTTTGCGACGAAATGAGCAGTTCTTC
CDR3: CSALRRNEQFF

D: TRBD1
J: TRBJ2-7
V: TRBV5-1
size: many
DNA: TGCGCCAGCAGCCCTAGCCCAGGGGGACAGCAGTACTTC
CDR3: CASSPSPGGQQYF

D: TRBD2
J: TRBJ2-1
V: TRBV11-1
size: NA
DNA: TGTGCCAGCAGCTTAAAGATAGCGGGACCTTACAATGAGCAGTTCTTC
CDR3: CASSLKIAGPYNEQFF

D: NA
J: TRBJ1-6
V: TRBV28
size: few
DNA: TGTGCCAGCAGTTTTGGGGGCTCGGGCAATTCACCCCTCCACTTT
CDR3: CASSFGGSGNSPLHF

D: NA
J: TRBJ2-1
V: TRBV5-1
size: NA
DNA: TGCGCCAGCAGCTCGGGGGCAGGAGAGAAGTTCTTC
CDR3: CASSSGAGEKFF

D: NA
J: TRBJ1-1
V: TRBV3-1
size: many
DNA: TGTGCCAGCAGCCGAGCCTCGTCTGAAGCTTTCTTT
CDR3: CASSRASSEAFF

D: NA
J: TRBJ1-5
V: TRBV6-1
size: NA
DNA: TGTGCCAGCAGGCCGGTATTTAGCAATCAGCCCCAGCATTTT
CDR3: CASRPVFSNQPQHF

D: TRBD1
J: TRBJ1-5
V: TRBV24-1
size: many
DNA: TGTGCCACCAGTCTACAGGGGAATCAGCCCCAGCATTTT
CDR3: CATSLQGNQPQHF

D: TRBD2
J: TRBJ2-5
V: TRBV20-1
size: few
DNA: TGCAGCGGGACTAGCTCACAAGAGACCCAGTGCTTC
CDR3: CSGTSSQETQCF